Sequencing of this T cell receptor (beta chain) was carried out in a study of human T cells and chemical hapten exposure. Study details: Donors were sensitized with 2% DPC on the upper inner arm. Overall study findings and caveats: As the donors had alopecia, their immune response may differ from healthy people's.

Separate cDNA molecules received unique molecular identifiers, which the library attached to them. TCRdb fed the RACE reads into MiXCR, producing one record per CDR3 protein. The sample records just over 350,000 distinct CDR3 sequences, roughly 6.3% being singletons. This clonotype showed up many times. Its target is unknown. The ends lost 4 bases at V and 3 bases at J; junction bases unmatched: 13. Germline V gene lookup returns CDR1 SGHRS and CDR2 YFSETQ. The CDR3 is 16 amino acids. As to time point: patch test 2, 6 weeks after DPC sensitization. The treatment: therapeutic diphenylcyclopropenone sensitization with weekly scalp DPC. Only after blood had been drawn was each patch test applied.

The chain links TRBV5-1 to TRBJ2-7; 7 nucleotides align to TRBD1. The source is a young woman with alopecia areata. Some clones in this sample may be carry-over from other donors' samples. Here the sequenced sample was whole blood, taken in connection with sensitization to the hapten diphenylcyclopropenone (DPC). The chain's CDR3 is CASSRSPVRGNYEQYF. In DNA, the CDR3 is TGCGCCAGCAGCCGAAGTCCCGTCAGGGGGAACTACGAGCAGTACTTC. Combining the CDR3 with reference TRBV5-1 and TRBJ2-7 gives the whole variable domain KAGVTQTPRYLIKTRGQQVTLSCSPISGHRSVSWYQQTPGQGLQFLFEYFSETQRNKGNFPGRFSGRQFSNSRSEMNVSTLELGDSALYLCASSRSPVRGNYEQYFGPGTRLTVT.